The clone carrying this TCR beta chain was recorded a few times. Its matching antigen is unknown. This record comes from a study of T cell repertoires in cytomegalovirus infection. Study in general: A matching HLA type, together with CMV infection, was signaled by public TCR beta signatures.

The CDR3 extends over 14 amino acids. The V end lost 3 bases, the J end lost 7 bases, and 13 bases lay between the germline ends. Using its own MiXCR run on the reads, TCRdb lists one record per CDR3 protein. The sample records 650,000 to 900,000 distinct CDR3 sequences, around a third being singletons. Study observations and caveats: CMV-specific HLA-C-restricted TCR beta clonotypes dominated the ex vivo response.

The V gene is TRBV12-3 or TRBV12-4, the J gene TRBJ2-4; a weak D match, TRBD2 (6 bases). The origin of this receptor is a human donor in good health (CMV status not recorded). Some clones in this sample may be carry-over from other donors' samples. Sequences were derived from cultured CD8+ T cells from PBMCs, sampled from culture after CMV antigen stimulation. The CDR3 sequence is CASSLAGRSNIQYF. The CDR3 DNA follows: TGTGCCAGCAGTTTGGCGGGGCGGTCGAACATTCAGTACTTC.